Each of the 26 T cell receptor beta chains below was sequenced from the same sample in a study of T cell repertoires in cytomegalovirus infection. Each CDR3 protein is one row after TCRdb ran MiXCR on the reads. The table lists around 230,000 distinct CDR3 sequences, approximately 7% of them singletons. Sequencing input: PBMCs. The receptors were sampled from a human donor in good health (CMV status not recorded). Some clones in this sample may be carry-over from other donors' samples.

This rearrangement joins TRBV29-1 to TRBJ2-5; 9 bases align to TRBD2. The ends lost 6 bases at V and 0 bases at J; junction bases unmatched: 2. Germline V gene lookup returns CDR1 SQVTM and CDR2 ANQGSEA. CDR3 length: 13 residues. The CDR3 sequence is CSVASGDQETQYF. CDR3 sequence (DNA): TGCAGCGTCGCTAGCGGGGACCAAGAGACCCAGTACTTC.

This clonotype appeared many times. This chain connects TRBV7-3 to TRBJ2-2, with D perhaps matching TRBD2 (6 bases). Looked up from germline, CDR1 is SGHTA and CDR2 is FQGTGA. This CDR3 has 16 residues. Deletions cut 5 bases from V and 3 bases from J, with 16 bases between. The chain's CDR3 is CASSPLGREDTGELFF. The CDR3 bases are TGTGCCAGCAGCCCCCTGGGCAGGGAGGACACCGGGGAGCTGTTTTTT.

This clonotype has just a few counts. The chain combines TRBV6-2 or TRBV6-3 with TRBJ2-7; D remains ambiguous. Germline CDR1 reads MNHEY; CDR2 reads SVGEGT. The CDR3 spans 14 residues. V was shortened by 2 bases and J by 2 bases, with 10 bases between the two germline ends. The CDR3 nucleotides read TGTGCCAGCAGTTACGGACCGGGCCCCTACGAGCAGTACTTC. Its translation: CASSYGPGPYEQYF.

This clonotype was picked up many times. This chain joins TRBV7-2 and TRBJ2-1, with TRBD2 as a possible D gene (6 bases). The germline V gene has CDR1 SGHTA and CDR2 FQGNSA. The CDR3 totals 19 residues. V was clipped by 5 bases and J by 3 bases, with 26 bases between them. This CDR3 is CASSPEGLARATGYNEQFF. Here the CDR3 DNA reads TGTGCCAGCAGCCCAGAGGGGCTAGCGAGGGCTACGGGCTACAATGAGCAGTTCTTC.

In this sample, this clonotype turned up many times. The J gene is TRBJ1-2, the V gene TRBV28, with 8 bases aligning to TRBD1. The CDR3 loop spans 15 amino acids. V trimming: 5 bases; J trimming: 2 bases; junction bases outside the gene matches: 7. Germline-derived CDR1 and CDR2 are MDHEN and SYDVKM. In nucleotides, the CDR3 is TGTGCCAGCAGTCTCGGACAGGGAAGGAACTATGGCTACACCTTC. The encoded protein is CASSLGQGRNYGYTF.

This clonotype was seen repeatedly, ten times or more. V is TRBV6-4 and J is TRBJ2-1; 10 bases agree with TRBD2. Germline CDR1 is MRHNA and CDR2 is SNTAGT. The V gene end was trimmed by 2 bases and the J gene end by 6 bases; junction bases not matched to a gene: 1. The CDR3 contains 14 residues. CDR3 protein: CASSDSGGANEQFF. The CDR3 DNA reads as TGTGCCAGCAGTGACAGCGGGGGGGCCAATGAGCAGTTCTTC.

At least ten counts were recorded for this clonotype. The chain couples TRBV29-1 to TRBJ1-4, with 7 nucleotides matching TRBD1. Trimming removed 5 bases from V and 7 bases from J; junction bases left unmatched: 4. The CDR3 extends over 12 amino acids. Germline CDR1 reads SQVTM; CDR2 reads ANQGSEA. The CDR3 nucleotides are TGCAGCGTTACAGGGGCTCGTGAAAAACTGTTTTTT. Protein: CSVTGAREKLFF.

This clonotype was counted ten times or more. The chain couples TRBV19 to TRBJ2-5; 11 positions match TRBD1. V lost 1 base, J lost 5 bases, and 3 bases stayed unmatched. This CDR3 has 15 residues. CDR1 is LNHDA, CDR2 SQIVND, per germline (reference sequence). The CDR3 sequence: CASSIGGQGAETQYF. CDR3 bases: TGTGCCAGTAGTATAGGAGGACAGGGGGCTGAGACCCAGTACTTC.

This clonotype was detected ten times or more. The J gene is TRBJ1-3, the V gene TRBV9, with D possibly being TRBD1 (5 bases). This CDR3 is 17 amino acids long. Trimming took off 0 bases at V and 0 bases at J, with 13 bases between the two ends. CDR1 SGDLS and CDR2 YYNGEE come from the germline V gene. The CDR3 protein is CASSVDPVGRSGNTIYF. CDR3 sequence (DNA): TGTGCCAGCAGCGTAGACCCGGTGGGACGCTCTGGAAACACCATATATTTT.

The table lists this clonotype with many counts. This chain links TRBV27 with TRBJ2-7, with a weak D call TRBD1 (6 bases). The CDR3 has 14 residues. Germline CDR1 MNHEY, CDR2 SMNVEV (reference sequence). With 6 bases removed from V and 0 bases from J, the gap between germline ends came to 12 bases. The CDR3 region is CASSGQTGSYEQYF. CDR3 bases: TGTGCCAGCAGCGGACAGACGGGCTCCTACGAGCAGTACTTC.

To note about this clonotype: A read error may explain this, as a much larger clone is one base away. CDR3 in amino acids: CASSQGHTGNYGYTF. CDR3 bases: TGCGCCAGCAGCCAAGGTCATACGGGGAACTATGGCTACACCTTC. This chain uses TRBV4-1 with TRBJ1-2; the D is unclear. Trimming left V 1 base short and J 2 bases short, with 11 bases between. The CDR3 extends over 15 amino acids. Germline loops: CDR1 MGHRA, CDR2 YSYEKL.

The sample holds many counts of this clonotype. The chain is built from TRBV7-2 and TRBJ2-1, with D uncertain. The CDR3 has 15 residues. Trimming pared 1 base from V and 0 bases from J, leaving 7 bases between. The germline V gene has CDR1 SGHTA and CDR2 FQGNSA. This chain's CDR3 is CASSLDSTSYNEQFF. As DNA, the CDR3 is TGTGCCAGCAGCTTAGATAGTACCTCCTACAATGAGCAGTTCTTC.

This clonotype occurred many times. This sequence joins TRBV29-1 and TRBJ1-4; D unresolved. The length of the CDR3 is 14 residues. V was clipped by 7 bases and J by 7 bases, with 19 bases between them. Germline V gene data show CDR1 as SQVTM and CDR2 as ANQGSEA. CDR3: CSAHIGRSGEKLFF. The CDR3 DNA reads TGCAGCGCTCACATAGGGCGTTCGGGTGAAAAACTGTTTTTT.

This clonotype has at least ten counts. The J gene is TRBJ2-1, the V gene TRBV11-2, with 8 nucleotides matching TRBD2. V lost 4 bases, J lost 6 bases, and 17 bases stayed unmatched. There are 18 residues in the CDR3. CDR1 is SGHAT, CDR2 FQNNGV, per germline. In nucleotides, the CDR3 is TGTGCCAGCAGCTCGAACTTGGGGGGCGGGGGGCTAAGCAATGAGCAGTTCTTC. Translation: CASSSNLGGGGLSNEQFF. Full variable domain (outside the CDR3, taken from reference TRBV11-2 and TRBJ2-1): EAGVAQSPRYKIIEKRQSVAFWCNPISGHATLYWYQQILGQGPKLLIQFQNNGVVDDSQLPKDRFSAERLKGVDSTLKIQPAKLEDSAVYLCASSSNLGGGGLSNEQFFGPGTRLTVL.

This clonotype was recorded many times. V usage is TRBV7-9 and J usage is TRBJ1-1; D is uncertain. CDR3 length: 15 residues. Trimming left V 0 bases short and J 1 base short, with 9 bases between. Germline V gene data show CDR1 as SEHNR and CDR2 as FQNEAQ (reference sequence). The CDR3 bases are TGTGCCAGCAGCTTAGCCCAAGGCGGGAACACTGAAGCTTTCTTT. This translates into CASSLAQGGNTEAFF.

This clonotype was counted only a few times. The chain carries TRBV20-1 and TRBJ2-3; D possibly uses TRBD1 or TRBD2 (5 bases each). V lost 4 bases and J 2 bases, leaving 19 bases between the germline ends. There are 16 residues in the CDR3. Germline V gene lookup returns CDR1 DFQATT and CDR2 SNEGSKA (reference sequence). The CDR3 reads CSAKPILGVNTDTQYF. The CDR3 DNA is TGCAGTGCTAAGCCTATACTAGGGGTCAACACAGATACGCAGTATTTT.

This clonotype occurred many times. The chain has TRBV20-1 and TRBJ2-5, with D perhaps TRBD1 (5 bases). This CDR3 comprises 15 residues. V was clipped by 0 bases and J by 1 base, with 12 bases between them. In germline, CDR1 is DFQATT, CDR2 SNEGSKA (reference sequence). The CDR3 protein is CSARDLKTAQETQYF. CDR3 bases: TGCAGTGCTAGAGATCTTAAGACAGCCCAAGAGACCCAGTACTTC.

This clonotype occurred many times. V and J are TRBV7-6 and TRBJ1-1; no definite D call. This CDR3 region has 15 residues. CDR1 is SGHVS and CDR2 is FNYEAQ in the germline V gene. The ends were cut back, 1 base at V and 2 bases at J, with 11 bases in the middle. CDR3 in DNA: TGTGCCAGCAGCTTAGGACCTGGAGGAAACACTGAAGCTTTCTTT. Its protein product is CASSLGPGGNTEAFF.

This clonotype has a count of ten or more. This sequence joins TRBV7-2 and TRBJ1-2, with D hard to call. The germline V gene encodes CDR1 SGHTA and CDR2 FQGNSA. The V gene lost 1 base and the J gene lost 0 bases, with 9 bases spanning the gap. CDR3 size: 15 residues. CDR3 in DNA: TGTGCCAGCAGCTTAGAGGGCAGTACTAACTATGGCTACACCTTC. Translating gives CASSLEGSTNYGYTF.

This clonotype was detected ten times or more. The V and J genes are TRBV12-3 or TRBV12-4 and TRBJ1-3; TRBD1 is a possible D gene (6 bases). Deletions cut 7 bases from V and 2 bases from J, with 12 bases between. The CDR3 runs to 14 residues. The CDR3: CASNHGGPGNTIYF. The CDR3 DNA is TGTGCCAGCAACCATGGGGGGCCTGGAAACACCATATATTTT.

This clonotype was picked up many times. The chain uses TRBV7-9 and TRBJ1-2; TRBD1 is a possible D gene (5 bases). The germline V gene has CDR1 SEHNR and CDR2 FQNEAQ (reference sequence). Trimming pared 2 bases from V and 8 bases from J, leaving 9 bases between. The CDR3 spans 12 residues. CDR3: CASSLKRDGYTF. DNA of the CDR3: TGTGCCAGCAGCTTAAAGCGGGACGGCTACACCTTC.

This clonotype came up many times. The chain couples TRBV30 to TRBJ1-2, with D possibly TRBD1 on 6 matching bases. Trimming removed 2 bases at V and 4 bases at J, with 11 bases between. Germline CDR1 is GTSNPN and CDR2 is SVGIG (reference sequence). The CDR3 runs to 13 residues. CDR3 DNA sequence: TGTGCCTGGAGTACCAGGGGAGGCTATGGCTACACCTTC. Translated: CAWSTRGGYGYTF.

This clonotype has a single count. The CDR3, as DNA: TGTGCCATCAGTGACACCCTTTCTCAGGGGGGTGAAGCTTTCTTT. Protein sequence: CAISDTLSQGGEAFF. The chain recombines TRBV10-3 with TRBJ1-1, with 7 bases matching TRBD1. Germline trimming cut 3 bases from V and 7 bases from J; bases unmatched to any gene: 11. This CDR3 comprises 15 residues. Germline V gene sequence: CDR1 ENHRY, CDR2 SYGVKD.

This clonotype was detected ten times or more. The V and J genes are TRBV5-1 and TRBJ2-3; 7 bases agree with TRBD2. Unmatched junction bases numbered 8, after V lost 0 bases and J lost 4 bases. The germline CDR1 and CDR2 sequences are SGHRS and YFSETQ. The CDR3 sequence is 16 residues long. The CDR3 reads CASSLAGGGRSDTQYF. CDR3 in DNA: TGCGCCAGCAGCTTGGCTGGCGGGGGTAGGTCAGATACGCAGTATTTT.

This clonotype has ten or more counts. One end of the junction varies from germline; a read error may be responsible. The chain links TRBV6-6 to TRBJ1-2; a weak D match, TRBD1 (6 bases). CDR1 and CDR2 (germline): MNHNY, SVGAGI (reference sequence). The CDR3 length is 11 residues. CDR3 sequence (DNA): TGTGCCAGCACCGACCAGACAGGCCAGGCCTTC. It specifies CASTDQTGQAF.

This clonotype appeared many times. The chain recombines TRBV20-1 with TRBJ2-7; D might be TRBD1 (5 bases). CDR1 is DFQATT and CDR2 is SNEGSKA in the germline V gene (reference sequence). The CDR3 is 12 residues long. V was clipped by 3 bases and J by 3 bases, with 9 bases between them. The CDR3 bases are TGCAGTGCTAGTACGCAGGGCTACGAGCAGTACTTC. It specifies CSASTQGYEQYF.